The 21 T cell receptor beta chains below were found in one sample sequenced in a study of follicular helper T cells after annual influenza vaccination. Indicated time point: 2014-2015 season, pre-vaccination. Profiling relied on immunoSEQ multiplex PCR, and the TCRdb table lists in-frame clones only, not all of them. Of about 8,300 clones listed, around 82% were seen once; the top ten hold around 1%. Source: CXCR5+ CD38- circulating T follicular helper cells from blood, taken on the day of influenza vaccination. Subset described: circulating Tfh, non-naive CD4+CXCR5+PD-1+ (ICOS+CD38+ or ICOS-CD38-). The receptors here all came from an adult who received the influenza vaccine.

The chain combines TRBV11-2 with TRBJ2-1, with 9 bases lining up with TRBD2. The CDR3 runs to 11 residues. V shed 6 bases, J shed 9 bases, and the junction held 0 bases outside the gene matches. Germline values: CDR1 SGHAT, CDR2 FQNNGV. The DNA for the CDR3 is TGTGCCAGCAGGCGGGGGGGTGAGCAGTTCTTC. Amino acids: CASRRGGEQFF.

The chain is built from TRBV7-3 and TRBJ2-7; D uncertain. Per germline, CDR1 SGHTA and CDR2 FQGTGA. With 5 bases removed from V and 6 bases from J, the gap between germline ends came to 14 bases. The CDR3 spans 13 residues. CDR3 loop: CASSPNVGIEQYF. DNA for the CDR3: TGTGCCAGCAGCCCTAATGTAGGGATCGAGCAGTACTTC.

The chain employs TRBV5-1 and TRBJ2-5; D is perhaps TRBD2 (7 bases). V lost 4 bases and J lost 2, with 15 bases in between. This CDR3 contains 15 residues. Per the germline V gene, CDR1 is SGHRS and CDR2 is YFSETQ. CDR3 bases: TGCGCCAGCAGCGGGGGGGGCCAGCGGCAAGAGACCCAGTACTTC. It yields the protein CASSGGGQRQETQYF.

The V and J genes are TRBV30 and TRBJ1-3, with a possible D match to TRBD1 (6 bases). Germline values: CDR1 GTSNPN, CDR2 SVGIG (reference sequence). The CDR3 is made up of 15 amino acids. V lost 4 bases to trimming and J lost 0 bases, with 13 bases between them. The CDR3 is CAWKEQGISGNTIYF. CDR3 nucleotide sequence: TGTGCCTGGAAGGAACAGGGCATCTCTGGAAACACCATATATTTT.

This sequence joins TRBV7-6 and TRBJ2-2, with 11 bases matching TRBD2. Per germline, CDR1 SGHVS and CDR2 FNYEAQ. V trimming: 0 bases; J trimming: 5 bases; junction bases outside the gene matches: 5. CDR3 size: 17 residues. For the CDR3, the DNA is TGTGCCAGCAGCTTAGCAGAATCTAGCGGGGGGACCGGGGAGCTGTTTTTT. Translated: CASSLAESSGGTGELFF.

The gene calls are TRBV18 and TRBJ2-7; TRBD1 is a possible D gene (5 bases). The CDR3 has 19 amino acids. Germline CDR1 reads KGHSH; CDR2 reads LQKENI. Trimming cost V 3 bases and J 6 bases, with 30 bases left between them. CDR3 in amino acids: CASSPASVYAGSLLIEQYF. The CDR3 nucleotides are TGTGCCAGCTCACCCGCATCCGTTTACGCAGGGTCCCTGCTTATCGAGCAGTACTTC.

The chain carries TRBV5-6 and TRBJ1-4, with TRBD1 as a possible D gene (5 bases). The CDR3 spans 13 residues. The germline gives CDR1 SGHDT, CDR2 YYEEEE. V lost 4 bases to trimming and J lost 3 bases, with 7 bases between them. The CDR3 protein is CASSGTPNEKLFF. In DNA form, the CDR3 reads TGTGCCAGCAGCGGGACCCCTAATGAAAAACTGTTTTTT.

The genes are TRBV2 and TRBJ2-5; D remains ambiguous. This CDR3 region has 13 residues. V was shortened by 6 bases and J by 5 bases, with 13 bases between the two germline ends. CDR1 and CDR2 from the germline V gene are SNHLY and FYNNEI. CDR3 bases: TGTGCCAGCAGCCCTCGGCTGGGGGAGACCCAGTACTTC. Its protein product is CASSPRLGETQYF.

J is TRBJ2-7 and V is TRBV14, with D perhaps matching TRBD2 (6 bases). The germline V gene encodes CDR1 SGHDN and CDR2 FVKESK. Trimming took 0 bases from V and 7 from J, leaving 19 bases between them. The CDR3 totals 16 residues. The CDR3 DNA is TGTGCCAGCAGCCAAGATCCGGGGCTGCCAGGGAGGGAGCAGTACTTC. Its protein product is CASSQDPGLPGREQYF.

The chain has TRBV5-5 and TRBJ2-2; D gene ambiguous. The CDR3 extends over 17 amino acids. Germline lookup yields CDR1 SGHKS and CDR2 YYEKEE (reference sequence). V lost 1 base and J 1 base, leaving 14 bases between the germline ends. CDR3 bases: TGTGCCAGCAGCTTGTCGCTGAGGCACCAGAACACCGGGGAGCTGTTTTTT. Amino acids: CASSLSLRHQNTGELFF.

V gene TRBV7-2 combines with J gene TRBJ2-3; possibly TRBD2 for D (5 bases). The germline V and J ends were trimmed by 2 bases and 3 bases, with 18 bases remaining between them. Germline V gives CDR1 SGHTA, CDR2 FQGNSA. There are 17 residues in the CDR3. The CDR3 DNA sequence: TGTGCCAGCAGCTTACGAACAGTGGGGAGAGGGACAGATACGCAGTATTTT. Its translation is CASSLRTVGRGTDTQYF.

This rearrangement joins TRBV7-8 to TRBJ2-3; D possibly corresponds to TRBD2 (5 bases). Germline V lookup: CDR1 SGHVS, CDR2 FQNEAQ. The CDR3 length is 15 residues. The V and J ends lost 0 bases and 4 bases respectively, with 11 bases between them. The CDR3 nucleotides read TGTGCCAGCAGCTTAGCCAAAGACGGGGCAGATACGCAGTATTTT. It specifies CASSLAKDGADTQYF. The entire variable domain, with the rest obtained from reference TRBV7-8 and TRBJ2-3, is as follows: GAGVSQSPRYKVAKRGQDVALRCDPISGHVSLFWYQQALGQGPEFLTYFQNEAQLDKSGLPSDRFFAERPEGSVSTLKIQRTQQEDSAVYLCASSLAKDGADTQYFGPGTRLTVL.

This chain uses TRBV19 with TRBJ1-2; D perhaps matches TRBD1 (6 bases). The CDR3 totals 14 residues. With 6 bases removed from V and 4 bases from J, the gap between germline ends came to 15 bases. Germline-derived CDR1 and CDR2 are LNHDA and SQIVND (reference sequence). The CDR3 protein is CASSPGGASYGYTF. CDR3 in DNA: TGTGCCAGTAGCCCGGGGGGGGCCAGCTATGGCTACACCTTC.

CDR3 coding DNA: TGCGCCAGCAGGACTAGCGGGGGGGAGGCAGATACGCAGTATTTT. Translation gives CASRTSGGEADTQYF. V is TRBV5-1 and J is TRBJ2-3; 14 bases match TRBD2. Per germline, CDR1 SGHRS and CDR2 YFSETQ. The V and J ends lost 5 bases and 4 bases, in that order; junction bases with no gene match: 3. This CDR3 comprises 15 residues.

This clone was observed a single time. This chain links TRBV9 with TRBJ2-1, with D hard to call. The germline gives CDR1 SGDLS, CDR2 YYNGEE. This CDR3 has 14 amino acids. Trimming left V 0 bases short and J 9 bases short, with 13 bases between. CDR3 residues: CASSVGSRPIEQFF. Written as DNA, the CDR3 is TGTGCCAGCAGCGTAGGGTCCAGACCCATTGAGCAGTTCTTC.

The chain has TRBV19 and TRBJ1-3; 7 bases are a match to TRBD1. The CDR3 contains 13 residues. Germline V gene data show CDR1 as LNHDA and CDR2 as SQIVND (reference sequence). J gave up 6 bases and V 7 bases, and 6 bases lay outside the gene matches. CDR3 nucleotide sequence: TGTGCCAGTACCGACAGGGCCCTAAACACCATATATTTT. Its protein product is CASTDRALNTIYF.

V gene TRBV28 combines with J gene TRBJ1-5; no definite D call. V lost 1 base and J lost 4, with 5 bases in between. CDR1 MDHEN and CDR2 SYDVKM come from the germline V gene. The CDR3 is 13 amino acids. CDR3 in DNA: TGTGCCAGCAGTTTATTCGGTAATCAGCCCCAGCATTTT. This encodes CASSLFGNQPQHF.

V usage is TRBV4-2 and J usage is TRBJ2-7; D is ambiguous. The V gene's germline CDR1 is LGHNA and CDR2 YNFKEQ. Trimming stripped 0 bases from V and 6 bases from J, with 9 bases between. The length of the CDR3 is 13 residues. The CDR3 protein is CASSQEPWGEQYF. The CDR3 region has the DNA TGTGCCAGCAGCCAAGAGCCTTGGGGCGAGCAGTACTTC.

This sequence joins TRBV5-4 and TRBJ1-2; TRBD1 matches at 10 bases. Trimming took 0 bases from V and 12 from J; bases not matched to a gene: 8. CDR3 size: 14 residues. Germline V gives CDR1 SGHNT, CDR2 YYREEE (reference sequence). CDR3 region: CASSLGDRGLWHTF. CDR3 DNA sequence: TGTGCCAGCAGCTTGGGGGACAGGGGACTCTGGCACACCTTC.

Only a few counts were recorded for this clone. The chain couples TRBV11-2 to TRBJ2-7; D is uncertain. Trimming pared 1 base from V and 0 bases from J, leaving 7 bases between. The V gene's germline CDR1 is SGHAT and CDR2 FQNNGV. This CDR3 region has 14 residues. Here the CDR3 reads CASSLGTHSYEQYF. The CDR3, as DNA: TGTGCCAGCAGCTTAGGTACTCACTCCTACGAGCAGTACTTC.

The gene calls are TRBV18 and TRBJ1-1; 9 bases line up with TRBD1. J was trimmed by 5 bases and V by 0 bases; bases with no gene match: 4. This CDR3 has 15 amino acids. Germline V lookup: CDR1 KGHSH, CDR2 LQKENI. The CDR3 region is CASSPPGTGRTEAFF. The CDR3 nucleotides read TGTGCCAGCTCACCACCGGGGACAGGGAGGACTGAAGCTTTCTTT. The entire variable domain, with the rest obtained from reference TRBV18 and TRBJ1-1, is as follows: NAGVMQNPRHLVRRRGQEARLRCSPMKGHSHVYWYRQLPEEGLKFMVYLQKENIIDESGMPKERFSAEFPKEGPSILRIQQVVRGDSAAYFCASSPPGTGRTEAFFGQGTRLTVV.